This T cell receptor (beta chain) was identified in a study of naive and memory T cell subsets. Study-level findings and limits: The RNA method is potentially sensitive to activation and differentiation changes. Delayed type IV hypersensitivity infiltration was taken to explain higher tuberculin-site TCR counts.

This clonotype was counted between two and nine times. What it binds is unknown. The SP2 primer and nested alpha and beta constant region primers amplified ligated cDNA in four rounds. For blood and skin samples, reverse transcription used TCR alpha and beta constant primers. TCRdb reprocessed the UMI-ligation and nested PCR reads with MiXCR, giving one entry per CDR3 protein. The table lists roughly 36,000 distinct CDR3 sequences, 11% of them singletons. As for treatment: skin biopsy from PPD injection site in Mantoux-positive individual. A UMI-containing oligonucleotide was joined by 3' ligation to the TCR cDNA template. Individuals with a positive Mantoux test gave biopsies from PPD-injected skin. CDR3 size: 14 residues. V was cut by 0 bases and J by 3 bases, with 9 bases left in between. Germline assignment: CDR1 MGHRA and CDR2 YSYEKL.

The chain uses TRBV4-1 and TRBJ2-7; no firm D call. The receptor was derived from an adult in good health. Specimen: skin, collected from a tuberculin skin test site. As DNA, the CDR3 is TGCGCCAGCAGCCAAGACCAGTCCCACTACGAGCAGTACTTC. It codes for CASSQDQSHYEQYF.